This T cell receptor (beta chain) stems from a study of CD8 T cells in Susac syndrome. When the RNA was reverse transcribed, random hexamers were used with an input of roughly 0.45 to 1 ug. TCRdb recomputed calls from the immunoSEQ multiplex PCR reads with MiXCR, one row per CDR3 protein. The profile shows about 280,000 distinct CDR3 sequences, about 85% of them singletons. TEMRA cells were FACS-enriched, unlike CD8+ and CD4+ T cells, which were negatively isolated. Looked up from germline, CDR1 is MNHEY and CDR2 is SMNVEV (reference sequence). V shed 4 bases, J shed 4 bases, and the junction held 8 bases outside the gene matches. The CDR3 contains 16 residues.

The TCR comes from a human donor with multiple sclerosis. The chain joins TRBV27 to TRBJ1-3; 9 bases agree with TRBD1. What was sequenced was CD8+ T cells from PBMCs. In DNA form, the CDR3 reads TGTGCCAGCAGTTCATCCGGGACAGGGAGAGGAAACACCATATATTTT. It codes for CASSSSGTGRGNTIYF.